This T cell receptor (beta chain) was sequenced in a study of T cells after yellow fever vaccination. Study-level background: Any fraction with a low cell number was prepared using SMART-Seq v4 Ultra Low Input.

The CDR3 spans 13 residues. V lost 0 bases and J lost 2, with 5 bases in between. Study-wide points: Reappearance after the booster was seen for most primary-vaccination clones, at 95% to 96% CD4 and 88% CD8.

Template switching by 5'RACE produced TCR cDNA, adding a universal primer site and UMIs. TCRdb itself ran the 5' RACE reads through MiXCR, one entry per CDR3 protein. The sample has under 700,000 distinct CDR3 sequences, roughly a sixth seen once. This clonotype has a count of ten or more. Its antigen is not known. The genes are TRBV23-1 and TRBJ2-7; no firm D call. TRBV23-1 is an open reading frame whose function is uncertain. The clonotype originates from a man between 18 and 35 years old who received the YFV17D yellow fever vaccine. This material consisted of PBMCs, taken about 5 days after the first yellow fever vaccination. The CDR3 spells CASSQSTPYEQYV. The CDR3 nucleotides read TGCGCCAGCAGTCAATCGACCCCCTACGAGCAGTACGTC.